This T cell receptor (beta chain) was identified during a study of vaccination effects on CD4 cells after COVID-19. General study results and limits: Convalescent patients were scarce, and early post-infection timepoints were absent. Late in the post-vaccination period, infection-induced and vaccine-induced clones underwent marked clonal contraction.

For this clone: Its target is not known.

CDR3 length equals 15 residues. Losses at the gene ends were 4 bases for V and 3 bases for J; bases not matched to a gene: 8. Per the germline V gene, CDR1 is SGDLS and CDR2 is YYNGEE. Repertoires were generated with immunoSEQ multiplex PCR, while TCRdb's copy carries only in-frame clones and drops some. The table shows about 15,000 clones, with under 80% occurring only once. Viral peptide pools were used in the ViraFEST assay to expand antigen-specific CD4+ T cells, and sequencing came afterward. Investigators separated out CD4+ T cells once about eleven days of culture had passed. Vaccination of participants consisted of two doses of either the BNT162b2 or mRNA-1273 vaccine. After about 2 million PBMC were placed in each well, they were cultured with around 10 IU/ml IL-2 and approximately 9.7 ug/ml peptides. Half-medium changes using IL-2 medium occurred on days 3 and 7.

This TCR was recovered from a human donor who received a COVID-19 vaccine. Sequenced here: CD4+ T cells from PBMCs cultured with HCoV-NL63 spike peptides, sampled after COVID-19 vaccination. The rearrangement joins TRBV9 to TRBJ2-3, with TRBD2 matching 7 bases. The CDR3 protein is CASSHSDGRTDTQYF. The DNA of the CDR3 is TGTGCCAGCAGCCACTCCGACGGGAGGACAGATACGCAGTATTTT.